The 10 T cell receptor beta chains below come from one sample, sequenced in a study of blood T cell repertoires in COVID-19. TCRdb keeps only in-frame clones here, not all; method: immunoSEQ multiplex PCR. This repertoire shows fewer than 350,000 clones, approximately 89% found once; its top ten account for 3.9%. The sample consisted of peripheral blood. Receptors originate from a woman aged 55 to 70 with COVID-19, enrolled during active disease.

The count of this clone is one. The V and J genes are TRBV27 and TRBJ1-6, with 9 nucleotides matching TRBD1. Germline assignment: CDR1 MNHEY and CDR2 SMNVEV (reference sequence). The J segment lost 6 bases and the V segment lost 5 bases, leaving 2 bases of the junction unmatched. The CDR3 has 14 residues. This CDR3 reads CASSQDRGNSPLHF. Here the CDR3 DNA reads TGTGCCAGCAGTCAGGACAGGGGTAATTCACCCCTCCACTTT.

The chain uses TRBV28 and TRBJ1-1; perhaps TRBD1 as D (6 bases). The CDR3 is 15 residues long. Germline V gene lookup returns CDR1 MDHEN and CDR2 SYDVKM. Trimming removed 0 bases at V and 5 bases at J, with 13 bases between. CDR3 DNA sequence: TGTGCCAGCAGTTTATGGCATGGGGGCCATACTGAAGCTTTCTTT. Protein product: CASSLWHGGHTEAFF.

V usage is TRBV16 and J usage is TRBJ1-5; 10 nucleotides align to TRBD1. CDR1 and CDR2 (germline): KGHSY, FQNENV. V was pared by 2 bases and J by 9 bases, with 4 bases of the junction left unmatched. This CDR3 region has 14 residues. CDR3 coding DNA: TGTGCCAGCAGCCAACGGGACAGGGGTACGCCCCAGCATTTT. This gives the protein CASSQRDRGTPQHF.

This clone was recorded only once. The chain joins TRBV7-9 to TRBJ1-1; maybe TRBD1 (5 bases). This CDR3 is built from 12 residues. The V gene lost 3 bases and the J gene lost 4 bases, with 6 bases spanning the gap. Per the germline V gene, CDR1 is SEHNR and CDR2 is FQNEAQ (reference sequence). The CDR3 nucleotides read TGTGCCAGCAGCTTGACAGCCACTGAAGCTTTCTTT. Protein sequence: CASSLTATEAFF. Full variable domain (outside the CDR3, taken from reference TRBV7-9 and TRBJ1-1): DTGVSQNPRHKITKRGQNVTFRCDPISEHNRLYWYRQTLGQGPEFLTYFQNEAQLEKSRLLSDRFSAERPKGSFSTLEIQRTEQGDSAMYLCASSLTATEAFFGQGTRLTVV.

The chain joins TRBV4-1 to TRBJ1-1; D remains ambiguous. This CDR3 is built from 15 residues. The ends were cut back, 4 bases at V and 3 bases at J, with 15 bases in the middle. CDR1 and CDR2 from the germline V gene are MGHRA and YSYEKL. In nucleotides, the CDR3 is TGCGCCAGCAGCCCCTTAGGAAGGGAGGACACTGAAGCTTTCTTT. Residues: CASSPLGREDTEAFF.

The CDR3 loop reads CASSYPQGAFTEAFF. CDR3 bases: TGTGCCAGCAGTTACCCACAGGGGGCGTTTACTGAAGCTTTCTTT. The chain is built from TRBV6-5 and TRBJ1-1, with 9 bases fitting TRBD1. This CDR3 is built from 15 residues. The J segment lost 5 bases and the V segment lost 2 bases, leaving 6 bases of the junction unmatched. The germline gives CDR1 MNHEY, CDR2 SVGAGI.

The chain employs TRBV6-5 and TRBJ1-3; D perhaps matches TRBD1 (6 bases). The CDR3 loop spans 15 amino acids. The germline V gene has CDR1 MNHEY and CDR2 SVGAGI. V shed 6 bases and J shed 2 bases, with 14 bases lying between them. CDR3 loop: CASRPDRSPGNTIYF. CDR3 coding DNA: TGTGCCAGCAGACCTGACAGGAGCCCTGGAAACACCATATATTTT.

J is TRBJ2-7 and V is TRBV7-9, with 8 bases identical to TRBD1. Germline CDR1 and CDR2: SEHNR and FQNEAQ (reference sequence). Trimming cost V 3 bases and J 5 bases; bases outside gene matches: 12. The CDR3 extends over 16 amino acids. The CDR3 DNA sequence: TGTGCCAGCAGCTTGGGGCCACAGGGGGAAGTTCACGAGCAGTACTTC. It specifies CASSLGPQGEVHEQYF.

In this sample, this clone turned up once. Other nucleotide sequences from this sample produce the same CDR3. This chain connects TRBV18 to TRBJ1-1; D possibly corresponds to TRBD1 (6 bases). Germline V lookup: CDR1 KGHSH, CDR2 LQKENI. V lost 4 bases and J lost 3, with 6 bases in between. The CDR3 is made up of 12 amino acids. CDR3 amino acids: CASSQGDTEAFF. In DNA, the CDR3 is TGTGCCAGCTCACAGGGGGACACTGAAGCTTTCTTT. The full variable domain, completed using reference TRBV18 and TRBJ1-1, is NAGVMQNPRHLVRRRGQEARLRCSPMKGHSHVYWYRQLPEEGLKFMVYLQKENIIDESGMPKERFSAEFPKEGPSILRIQQVVRGDSAAYFCASSQGDTEAFFGQGTRLTVV.

The DNA for the CDR3 is TGTGCCAGCAGCGTAGGGCGGGGGGGCCCAGATACGCAGTATTTT. Its protein product is CASSVGRGGPDTQYF. V is TRBV9 and J is TRBJ2-3; 9 nucleotides align to TRBD2. The V gene end was trimmed by 0 bases and the J gene end by 4 bases; junction bases not matched to a gene: 3. CDR3 length equals 15 residues. The germline V gene has CDR1 SGDLS and CDR2 YYNGEE.